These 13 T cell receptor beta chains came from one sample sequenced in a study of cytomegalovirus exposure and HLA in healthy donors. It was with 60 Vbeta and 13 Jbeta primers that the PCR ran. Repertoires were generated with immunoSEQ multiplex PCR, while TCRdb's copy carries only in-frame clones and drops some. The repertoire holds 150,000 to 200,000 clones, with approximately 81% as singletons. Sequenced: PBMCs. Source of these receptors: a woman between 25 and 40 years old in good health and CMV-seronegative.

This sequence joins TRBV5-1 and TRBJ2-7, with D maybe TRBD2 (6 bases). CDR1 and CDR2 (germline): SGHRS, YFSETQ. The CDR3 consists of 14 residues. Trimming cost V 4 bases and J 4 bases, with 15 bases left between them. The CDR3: CASSETSASYEQYF. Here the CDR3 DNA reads TGCGCCAGCAGCGAGACTAGTGCCAGTTACGAGCAGTACTTC.

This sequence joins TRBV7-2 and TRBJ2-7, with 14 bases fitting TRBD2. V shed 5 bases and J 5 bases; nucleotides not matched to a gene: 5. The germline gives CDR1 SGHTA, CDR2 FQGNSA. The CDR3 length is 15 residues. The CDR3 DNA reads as TGTGCCAGCAGCACAAGACTAGCGGGAGGGGACGAGCAGTACTTC. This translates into CASSTRLAGGDEQYF.

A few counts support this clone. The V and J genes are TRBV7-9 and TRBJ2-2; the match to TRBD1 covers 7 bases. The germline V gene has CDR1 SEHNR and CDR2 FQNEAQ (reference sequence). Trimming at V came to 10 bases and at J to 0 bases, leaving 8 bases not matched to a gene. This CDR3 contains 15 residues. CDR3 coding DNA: TGTGCCATAAGACCCGGGACAGCGAACACCGGGGAGCTGTTTTTT. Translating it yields CAIRPGTANTGELFF.

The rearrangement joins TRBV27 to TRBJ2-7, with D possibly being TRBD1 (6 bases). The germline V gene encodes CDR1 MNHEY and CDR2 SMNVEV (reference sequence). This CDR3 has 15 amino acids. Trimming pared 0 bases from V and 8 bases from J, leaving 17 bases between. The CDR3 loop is CASSLSLGGAYKQYF. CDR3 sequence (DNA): TGTGCCAGCAGTTTATCGTTAGGGGGAGCTTACAAGCAGTACTTC.

The CDR3 here is CSVGSTAEGGTQYF. The CDR3 DNA is TGCAGCGTTGGTTCTACAGCGGAGGGGGGGACGCAGTATTTT. This rearrangement joins TRBV29-1 to TRBJ2-3; TRBD2 might be the D (7 bases). This CDR3 is 14 amino acids long. Germline assignment: CDR1 SQVTM and CDR2 ANQGSEA. Deletions cut 4 bases from V and 9 bases from J, with 20 bases between.

The CDR3: CASGQGDQETQYF. The DNA for the CDR3 is TGTGCCAGCGGTCAAGGGGACCAAGAGACCCAGTACTTC. The chain is built from TRBV6-5 and TRBJ2-5; the D gene is possibly TRBD1 (5 bases). The CDR3 length is 13 residues. V lost 8 bases and J lost 0, with 10 bases in between. Germline CDR1 and CDR2: MNHEY and SVGAGI.

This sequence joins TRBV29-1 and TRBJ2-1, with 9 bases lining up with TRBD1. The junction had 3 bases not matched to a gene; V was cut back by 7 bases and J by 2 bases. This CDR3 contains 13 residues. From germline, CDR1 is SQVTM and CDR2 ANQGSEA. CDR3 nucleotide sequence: TGCAGCGGACGACAGGGGGCCTACAATGAGCAGTTCTTC. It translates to CSGRQGAYNEQFF.

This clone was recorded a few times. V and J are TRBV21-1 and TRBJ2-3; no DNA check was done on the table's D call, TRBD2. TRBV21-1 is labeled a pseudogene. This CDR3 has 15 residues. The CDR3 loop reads CASGEGDPSTDTQYF. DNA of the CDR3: TGTGCCAGCGGGGAGGGGGACCCTAGCACAGATACGCAGTATTTT.

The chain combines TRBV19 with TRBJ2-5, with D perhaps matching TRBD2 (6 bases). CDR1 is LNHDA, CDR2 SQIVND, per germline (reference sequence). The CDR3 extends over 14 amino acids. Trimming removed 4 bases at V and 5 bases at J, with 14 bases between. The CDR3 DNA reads TGTGCCAGTAGTAGCTCCGGACTAATGGAGACCCAGTACTTC. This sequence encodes CASSSSGLMETQYF.

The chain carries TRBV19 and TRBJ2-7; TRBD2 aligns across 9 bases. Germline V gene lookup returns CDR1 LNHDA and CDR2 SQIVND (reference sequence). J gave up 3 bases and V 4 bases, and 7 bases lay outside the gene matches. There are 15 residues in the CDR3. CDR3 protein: CASSTIAGVGYEQYF. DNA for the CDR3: TGTGCCAGTAGTACCATAGCGGGAGTGGGCTACGAGCAGTACTTC.

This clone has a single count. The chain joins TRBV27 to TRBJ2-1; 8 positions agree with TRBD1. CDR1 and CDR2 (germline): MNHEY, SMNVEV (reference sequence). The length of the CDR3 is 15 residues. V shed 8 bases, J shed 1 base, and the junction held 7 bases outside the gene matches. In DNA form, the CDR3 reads TGTGCCAGCCTCGTTACAGGGGGATCCTACAATGAGCAGTTCTTC. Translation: CASLVTGGSYNEQFF.

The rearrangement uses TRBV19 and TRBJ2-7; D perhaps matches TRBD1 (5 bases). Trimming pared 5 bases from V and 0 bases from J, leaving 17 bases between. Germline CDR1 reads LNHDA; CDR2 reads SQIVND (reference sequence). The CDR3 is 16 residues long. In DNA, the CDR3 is TGTGCCAGTAGTCCACAGGACGGAAGAAGCTCCTACGAGCAGTACTTC. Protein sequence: CASSPQDGRSSYEQYF.

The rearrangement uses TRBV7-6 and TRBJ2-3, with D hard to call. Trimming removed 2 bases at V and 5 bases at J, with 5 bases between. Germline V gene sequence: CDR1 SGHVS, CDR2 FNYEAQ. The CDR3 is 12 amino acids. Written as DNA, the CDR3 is TGTGCCAGCAGCTTAAATAAAGATACGCAGTATTTT. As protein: CASSLNKDTQYF.